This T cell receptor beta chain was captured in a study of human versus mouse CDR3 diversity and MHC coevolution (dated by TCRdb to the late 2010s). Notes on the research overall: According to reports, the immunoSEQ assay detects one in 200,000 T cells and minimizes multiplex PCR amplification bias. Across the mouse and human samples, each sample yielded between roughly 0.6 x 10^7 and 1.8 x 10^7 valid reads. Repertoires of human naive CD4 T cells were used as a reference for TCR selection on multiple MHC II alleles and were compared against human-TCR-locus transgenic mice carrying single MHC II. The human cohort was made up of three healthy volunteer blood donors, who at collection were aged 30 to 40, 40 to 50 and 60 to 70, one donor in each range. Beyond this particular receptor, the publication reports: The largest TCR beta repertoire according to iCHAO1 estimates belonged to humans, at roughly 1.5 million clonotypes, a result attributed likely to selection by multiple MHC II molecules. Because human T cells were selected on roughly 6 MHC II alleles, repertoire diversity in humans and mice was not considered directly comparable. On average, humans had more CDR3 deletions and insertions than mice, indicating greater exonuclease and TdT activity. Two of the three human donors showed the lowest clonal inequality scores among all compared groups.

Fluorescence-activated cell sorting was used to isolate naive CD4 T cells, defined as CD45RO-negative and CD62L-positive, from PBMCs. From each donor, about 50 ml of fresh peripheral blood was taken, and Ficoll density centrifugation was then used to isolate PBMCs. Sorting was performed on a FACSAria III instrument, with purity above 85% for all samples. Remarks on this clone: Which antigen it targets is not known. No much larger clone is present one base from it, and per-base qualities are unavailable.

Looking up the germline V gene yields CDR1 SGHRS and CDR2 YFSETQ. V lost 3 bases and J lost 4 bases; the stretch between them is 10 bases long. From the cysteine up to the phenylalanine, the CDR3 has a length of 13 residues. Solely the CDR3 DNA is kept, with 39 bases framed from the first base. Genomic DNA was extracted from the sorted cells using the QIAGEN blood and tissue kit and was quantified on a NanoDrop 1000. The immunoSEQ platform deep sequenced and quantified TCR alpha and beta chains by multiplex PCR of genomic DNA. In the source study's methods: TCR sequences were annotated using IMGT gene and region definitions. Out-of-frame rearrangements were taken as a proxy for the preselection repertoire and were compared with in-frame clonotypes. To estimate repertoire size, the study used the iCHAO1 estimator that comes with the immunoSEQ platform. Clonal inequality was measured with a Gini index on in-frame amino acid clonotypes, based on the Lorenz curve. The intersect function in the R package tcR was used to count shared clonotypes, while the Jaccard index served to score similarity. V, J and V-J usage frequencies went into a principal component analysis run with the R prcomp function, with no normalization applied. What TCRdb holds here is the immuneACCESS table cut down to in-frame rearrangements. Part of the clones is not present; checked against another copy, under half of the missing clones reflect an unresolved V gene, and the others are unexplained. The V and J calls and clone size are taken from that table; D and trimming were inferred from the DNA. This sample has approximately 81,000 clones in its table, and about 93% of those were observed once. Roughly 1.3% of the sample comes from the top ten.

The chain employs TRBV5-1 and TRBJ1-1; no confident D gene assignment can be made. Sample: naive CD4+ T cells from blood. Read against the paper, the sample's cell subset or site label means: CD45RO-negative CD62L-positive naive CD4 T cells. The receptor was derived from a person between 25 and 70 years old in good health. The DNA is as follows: TGCGCCAGCAGCTCCCAGGAAGGCACTGAAGCTTTCTTT. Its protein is CASSSQEGTEAFF.